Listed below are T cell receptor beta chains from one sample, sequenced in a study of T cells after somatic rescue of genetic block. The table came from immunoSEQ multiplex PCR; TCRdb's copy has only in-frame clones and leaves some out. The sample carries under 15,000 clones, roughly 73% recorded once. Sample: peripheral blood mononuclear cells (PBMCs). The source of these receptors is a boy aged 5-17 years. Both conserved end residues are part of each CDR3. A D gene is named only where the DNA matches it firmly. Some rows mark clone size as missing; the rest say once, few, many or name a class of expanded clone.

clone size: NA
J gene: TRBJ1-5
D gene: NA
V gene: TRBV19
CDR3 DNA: TGTGCCAGTAGTAATTGGGACACCTTCATTTATCAGCCCCAGCATTTT
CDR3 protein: CASSNWDTFIYQPQHF

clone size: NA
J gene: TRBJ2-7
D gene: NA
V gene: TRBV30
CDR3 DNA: TGTGCCTGGAGTGAGTCAAATTTTCAGTACTTC
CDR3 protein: CAWSESNFQYF

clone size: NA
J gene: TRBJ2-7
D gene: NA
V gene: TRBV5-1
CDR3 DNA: TGCGCCAGCAGCTTGGGTGAGGCAGGGTATGAGCAGTACTTC
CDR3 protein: CASSLGEAGYEQYF

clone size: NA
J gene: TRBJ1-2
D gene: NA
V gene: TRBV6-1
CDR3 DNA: TGTGCCAGCAGTTCTACAGGCCTCTATGGCTACACCTTC
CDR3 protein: CASSSTGLYGYTF

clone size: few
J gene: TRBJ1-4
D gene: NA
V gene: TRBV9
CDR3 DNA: TGTGCCAGCAGCGTAGAAGGACAGGAAAAACTGTTTTTT
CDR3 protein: CASSVEGQEKLFF

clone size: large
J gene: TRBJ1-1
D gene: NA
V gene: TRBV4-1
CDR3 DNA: TGCGCCAGCCGACGGGACACTGAAGCTTTCTTT
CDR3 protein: CASRRDTEAFF

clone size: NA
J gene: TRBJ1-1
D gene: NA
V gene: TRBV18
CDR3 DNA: TGTGCCAGCTCACCTACGCGGGGGGCGCTCACTGAAGCTTTCTTT
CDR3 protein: CASSPTRGALTEAFF

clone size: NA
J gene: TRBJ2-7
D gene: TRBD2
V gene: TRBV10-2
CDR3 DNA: TGCGCCAGCAGTGAGGGGACTAGCGGAGACAGGTACGAGCAGTACTTC
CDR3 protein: CASSEGTSGDRYEQYF

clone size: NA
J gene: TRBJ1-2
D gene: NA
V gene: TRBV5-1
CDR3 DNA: TGCGCCAGCAGCTTTATTGGGAACTATGGCTACACCTTC
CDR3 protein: CASSFIGNYGYTF

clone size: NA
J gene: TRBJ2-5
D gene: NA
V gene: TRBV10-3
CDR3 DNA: TGTGCCATCAGTGAGGGACTCCTCCAAGAGACCCAGTACTTC
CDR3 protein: CAISEGLLQETQYF

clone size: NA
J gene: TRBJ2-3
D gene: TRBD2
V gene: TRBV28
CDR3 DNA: TGTGCCAGCAGTCCACTAGCGGTTAACACAGGTACGCAGTATTTT
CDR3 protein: CASSPLAVNTGTQYF

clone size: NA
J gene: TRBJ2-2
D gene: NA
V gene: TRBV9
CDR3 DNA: TGTGCCAGCAGCATGAACACCGGGGAGCTGTTTTTT
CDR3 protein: CASSMNTGELFF

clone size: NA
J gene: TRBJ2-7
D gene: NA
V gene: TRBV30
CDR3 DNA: TGTGCCTGGAGTGTAACCTGGAGGAGGGACTGGGCCTACGAGCAGTACTTC
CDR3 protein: CAWSVTWRRDWAYEQYF

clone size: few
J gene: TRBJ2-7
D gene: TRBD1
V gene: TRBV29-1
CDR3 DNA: TGCAGCGTTGAAGCCCCAGGGGGTGCCAGGGAAAGGGCCTACGAGCAGTACTTC
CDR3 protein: CSVEAPGGARERAYEQYF

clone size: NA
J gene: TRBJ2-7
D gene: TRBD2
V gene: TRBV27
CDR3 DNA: TGTGCCAGCAGTTCCAGCGGGAGTAGGTCCGAGCAGTACTTC
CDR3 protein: CASSSSGSRSEQYF

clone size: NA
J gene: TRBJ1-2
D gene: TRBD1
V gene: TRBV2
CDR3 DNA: TGTGCCAGCAGGAGGGGGACAGCGTTCTCTACCTATGGCTACACCTTC
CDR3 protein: CASRRGTAFSTYGYTF

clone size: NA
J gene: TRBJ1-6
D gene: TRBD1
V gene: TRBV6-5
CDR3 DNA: TGTGCCAGCAGACCAGGGGGCTATAATTCACCCCTCCACTTT
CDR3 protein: CASRPGGYNSPLHF

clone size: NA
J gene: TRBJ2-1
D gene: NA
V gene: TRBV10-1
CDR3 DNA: TGCGCCAGCAGTCGCGGACCGGGCCTCTCCTACAATGAGCAGTTCTTC
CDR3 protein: CASSRGPGLSYNEQFF

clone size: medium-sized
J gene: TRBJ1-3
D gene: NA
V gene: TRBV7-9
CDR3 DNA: TGTGCCAGCAGCTTGTGGCCCTCTAGCTCTGGAAACACCATATATTTT
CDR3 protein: CASSLWPSSSGNTIYF

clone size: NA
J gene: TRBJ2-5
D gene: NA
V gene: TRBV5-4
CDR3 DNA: TGTGCCAGCAGCCCCCTAGGGGGAAGAGAGACCCAGTACTTC
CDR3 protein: CASSPLGGRETQYF

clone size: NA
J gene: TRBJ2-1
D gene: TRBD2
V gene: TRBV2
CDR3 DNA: TGTGCCAGCCTAGCGGGGGGGCAAGAAAGTGAGCAGTTCTTC
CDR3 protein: CASLAGGQESEQFF

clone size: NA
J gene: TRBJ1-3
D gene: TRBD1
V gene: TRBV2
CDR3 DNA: TGTGCCAGCAGAGGGACAGGGGCAGGAAACACCATATATTTT
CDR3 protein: CASRGTGAGNTIYF

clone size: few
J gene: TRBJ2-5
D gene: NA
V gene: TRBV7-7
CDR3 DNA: TGTGCTAGCAGCTCCTGGAGCCAAGAGACCCAGTACTTC
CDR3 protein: CASSSWSQETQYF

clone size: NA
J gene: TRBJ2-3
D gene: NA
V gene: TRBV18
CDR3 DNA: TGTGCCAGCGCCAACAATGGGGGCACAGATACGCAGTATTTT
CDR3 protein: CASANNGGTDTQYF

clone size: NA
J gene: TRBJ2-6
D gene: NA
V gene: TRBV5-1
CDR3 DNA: TGCGCCAGCAGCTTGGTTGTGGGGATCGCTGGGGCCAACGTCCTGACTTTC
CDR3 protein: CASSLVVGIAGANVLTF

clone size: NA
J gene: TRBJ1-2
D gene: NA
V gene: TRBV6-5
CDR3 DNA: TGTGCCAGCAGTTACTTAATCGGGCAGCCTACAGGCTACACCTTC
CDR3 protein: CASSYLIGQPTGYTF

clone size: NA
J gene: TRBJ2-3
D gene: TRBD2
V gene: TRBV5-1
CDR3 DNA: TGCGCCAGCAGCCCCTTTCCAGCGGGAGGATCTGGGGGCACAGATACGCAGTATTTT
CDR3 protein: CASSPFPAGGSGGTDTQYF

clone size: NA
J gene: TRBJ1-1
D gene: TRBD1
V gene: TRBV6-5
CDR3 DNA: TGTGCCAGCAGTCACGACAGGGGTGACACTGAAGCTTTCTTT
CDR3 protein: CASSHDRGDTEAFF

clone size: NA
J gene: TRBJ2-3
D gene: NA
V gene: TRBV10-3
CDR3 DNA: TGTGCCATCAGTGAAAGAGAGGCAGGGAGCACAGATACGCAGTATTTT
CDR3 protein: CAISEREAGSTDTQYF

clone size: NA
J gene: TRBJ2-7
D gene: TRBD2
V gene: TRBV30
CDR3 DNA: TGTGCCTGGAGTGGTAGCGGGGGCCCCTACGAGCAGTACTTC
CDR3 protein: CAWSGSGGPYEQYF

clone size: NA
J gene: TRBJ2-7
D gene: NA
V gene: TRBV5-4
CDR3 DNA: TGTGCCAGCAGCCCATCGACAGCCATCTACGAGCAGTACTTC
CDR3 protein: CASSPSTAIYEQYF

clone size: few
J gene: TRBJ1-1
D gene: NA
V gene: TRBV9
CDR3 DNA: TGTGCCAGCAGCGTAGATGGACACCAGAACACTGAAGCTTTCTTT
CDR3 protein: CASSVDGHQNTEAFF

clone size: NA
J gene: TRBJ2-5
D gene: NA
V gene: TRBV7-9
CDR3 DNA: TGTGCCAGCAGCTTTCTTACAGGGACCCCTCAAGAGACCCAGTACTTC
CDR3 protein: CASSFLTGTPQETQYF

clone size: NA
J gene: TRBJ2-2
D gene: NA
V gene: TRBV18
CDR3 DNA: TGTGCCAGCTCTTACCGGGTTAAGAACACCGGGGAGCTGTTTTTT
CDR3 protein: CASSYRVKNTGELFF

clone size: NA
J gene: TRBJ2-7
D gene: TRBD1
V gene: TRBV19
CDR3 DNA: TGTGCCAGTAGTACCCGCTTCTCAGGGGGCTACAACGAGCAGTACTTC
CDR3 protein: CASSTRFSGGYNEQYF

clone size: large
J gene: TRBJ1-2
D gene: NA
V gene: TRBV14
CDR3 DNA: TGTGCCAGCAGCCAACACCGAAGGGCCCCTAACTATGGCTACACCTTC
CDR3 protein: CASSQHRRAPNYGYTF

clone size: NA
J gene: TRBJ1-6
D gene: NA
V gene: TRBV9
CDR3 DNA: TGTGCCAGCAGCGTAGGGGGACTGCAAATAGCGCCCCTCCACTTT
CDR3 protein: CASSVGGLQIAPLHF

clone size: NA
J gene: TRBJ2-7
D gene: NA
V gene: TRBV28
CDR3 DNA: TGTGCCAGCATCAATGGTTCGGCACTGTACGAGCAGTACTTC
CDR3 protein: CASINGSALYEQYF

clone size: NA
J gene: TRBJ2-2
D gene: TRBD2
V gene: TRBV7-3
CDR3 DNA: TGTGCCAGCAGGACGGGACTAGCAGCGAACACCGGGGAGCTGTTTTTT
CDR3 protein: CASRTGLAANTGELFF

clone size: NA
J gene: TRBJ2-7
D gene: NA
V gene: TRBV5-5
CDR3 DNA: TGTGCCAGCAGTTCGGGAGTCGCCTACGAGCAGTACTTC
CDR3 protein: CASSSGVAYEQYF

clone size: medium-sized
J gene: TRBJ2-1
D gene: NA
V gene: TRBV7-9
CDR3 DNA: TGTGCCAGCAGCTTGGGCTCTGGGTCCTTAGGGCAGTTCTTC
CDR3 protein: CASSLGSGSLGQFF

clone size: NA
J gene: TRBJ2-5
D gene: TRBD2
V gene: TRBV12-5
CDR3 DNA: TGTGCTAGTGGTTCAGCCCTTCTAGCGGGGGCGGGAGAGACCCAGTACTTC
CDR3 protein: CASGSALLAGAGETQYF

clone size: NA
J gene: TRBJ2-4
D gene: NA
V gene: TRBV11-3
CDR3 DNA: TGTGCCAGCAGCTTACTCGGGCAGGTTCCTCCTCTAGCCAAAAACATTCAGTACTTC
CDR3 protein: CASSLLGQVPPLAKNIQYF

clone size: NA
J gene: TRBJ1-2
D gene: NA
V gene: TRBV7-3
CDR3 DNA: TGTGCCAGCAGCGAGGGGGGCTATGGCTACACCTTC
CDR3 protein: CASSEGGYGYTF

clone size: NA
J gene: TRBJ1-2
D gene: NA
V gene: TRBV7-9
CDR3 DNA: TGTGCCAGCAGCGAGCGGGGCAGGGGCGATGGCTACACCTTC
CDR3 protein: CASSERGRGDGYTF

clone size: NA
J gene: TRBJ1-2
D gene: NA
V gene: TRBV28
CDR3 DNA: TGTGCCAGCGGAGAAGGGACGCGAATCTATGGCTACACCTTC
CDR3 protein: CASGEGTRIYGYTF

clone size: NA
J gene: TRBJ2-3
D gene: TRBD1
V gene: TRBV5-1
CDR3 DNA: TGCGCCAGCAGCTGGACAGGGATGGGCTTCGCAGATACGCAGTATTTT
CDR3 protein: CASSWTGMGFADTQYF

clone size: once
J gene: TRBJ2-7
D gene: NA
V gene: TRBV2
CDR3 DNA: TGTGCCAGCAGTCACAGGGAGGGAAGTTCCTACGAGCAGTACTTC
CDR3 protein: CASSHREGSSYEQYF

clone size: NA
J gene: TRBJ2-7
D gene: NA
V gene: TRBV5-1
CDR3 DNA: TGCGCCAGCAGCTTGGGGGGGACACTATCCTACGAGCAGTACTTC
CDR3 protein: CASSLGGTLSYEQYF

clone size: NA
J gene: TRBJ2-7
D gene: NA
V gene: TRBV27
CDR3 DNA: TGTGCCAGCAGCATGTGGTCCAACAGGGTCGAGCAGTACTTC
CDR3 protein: CASSMWSNRVEQYF

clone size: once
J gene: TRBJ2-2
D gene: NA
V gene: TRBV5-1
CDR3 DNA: TGCGCCAGCTTCCGGGACTACACCGGGGAGCTGTTTTTT
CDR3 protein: CASFRDYTGELFF

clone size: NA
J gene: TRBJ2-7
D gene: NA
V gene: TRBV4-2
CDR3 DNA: TGTGCCAGCAGCCAAGAGACACAAGCCTACGAGCAGTACTTC
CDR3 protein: CASSQETQAYEQYF

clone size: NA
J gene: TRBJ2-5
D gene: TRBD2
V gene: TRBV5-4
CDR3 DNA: TGTGCCAGCAGCTCCGCTAGCGGCATGCGTCAGACCCAGTACTTC
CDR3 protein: CASSSASGMRQTQYF

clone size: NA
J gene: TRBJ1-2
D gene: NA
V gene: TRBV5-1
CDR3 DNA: TGCGCCAGCAGCTTAGAGGGCAACTATGGCTACACCTTC
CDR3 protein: CASSLEGNYGYTF

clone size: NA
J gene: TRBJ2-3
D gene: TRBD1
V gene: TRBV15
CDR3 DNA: TGTGCCACCAGTACCTGGACAGGAGATACGCAGTATTTT
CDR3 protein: CATSTWTGDTQYF

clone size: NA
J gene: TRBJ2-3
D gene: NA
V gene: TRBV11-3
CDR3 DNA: TGTGCCAGCAGCTTAGGTTTACTAGGCCGCACAGATACGCAGTATTTT
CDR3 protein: CASSLGLLGRTDTQYF

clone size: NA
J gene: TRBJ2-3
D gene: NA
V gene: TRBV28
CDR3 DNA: TGTGCCAGCAGTTCAGGCGGGGGCGCGTCCAAAGATACGCAGTATTTT
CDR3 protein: CASSSGGGASKDTQYF

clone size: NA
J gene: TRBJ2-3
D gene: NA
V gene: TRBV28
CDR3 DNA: TGTGCCAGCAGTTTAAGGGGCACAGATACGCAGTATTTT
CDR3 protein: CASSLRGTDTQYF

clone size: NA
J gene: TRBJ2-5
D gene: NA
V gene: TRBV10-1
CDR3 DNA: TGCGCCAGCAATCCAGGGACCCAACAAGAGACCCAGTACTTC
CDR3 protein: CASNPGTQQETQYF